The T cell receptor beta chain described here comes from a study of regulatory T cells in long-lasting Graves disease. This sample's time point: newly diagnosed GD, antithyroid drugs for less than 3 months. Generation of the TCR library employed RNA extracted from PBMCs. The patients were enrolled through endocrinology in Xi'an, China. This clonotype was seen a few times. The CDR3 has 14 amino acids. CDR1 and CDR2 (germline): ENHRY, SYGVKD. The V end was cut by 4 bases, the J end by 2 bases, with 9 bases between. Arm-PCR of CDR3 regions with iRepertoire HTBI primers generated TCR beta libraries. One entry per CDR3 protein results from TCRdb running MiXCR on the multiplex PCR reads. In the table there are fewer than 550,000 distinct CDR3 sequences, about a sixth of which are singletons. These sequences were also reported in another study, on T cells in Graves' hyperthyroidism and ophthalmopathy. That work states: Carried out on the TCR CDR3, a first-round RT-PCR used the HTBI primer set.

The input for sequencing was peripheral blood mononuclear cells (PBMCs), taken at new diagnosis, from a patient treated with antithyroid drugs. The chain employs TRBV10-3 and TRBJ1-3; D perhaps matches TRBD1 (6 bases). The TCR originated in a woman between 18 and 30 years old with Graves disease. CDR3 loop: CAISGTGTGNTIYF. The CDR3 nucleotides read TGTGCCATCAGTGGCACAGGGACTGGAAACACCATATATTTT.